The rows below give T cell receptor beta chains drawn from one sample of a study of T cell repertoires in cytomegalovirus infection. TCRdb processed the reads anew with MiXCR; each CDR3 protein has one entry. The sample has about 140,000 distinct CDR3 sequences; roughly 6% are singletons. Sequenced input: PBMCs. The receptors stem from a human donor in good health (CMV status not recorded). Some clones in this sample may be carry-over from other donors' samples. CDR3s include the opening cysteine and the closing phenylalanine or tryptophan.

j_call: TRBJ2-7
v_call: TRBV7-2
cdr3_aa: CASSLGPGTVSYEQYF

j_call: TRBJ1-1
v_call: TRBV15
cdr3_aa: CATSRALTGNTEAFF

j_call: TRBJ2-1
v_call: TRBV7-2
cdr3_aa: CASSLQLAGGGEQFF

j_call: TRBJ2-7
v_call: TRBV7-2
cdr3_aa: CASSRGDPSGGAWEQYF

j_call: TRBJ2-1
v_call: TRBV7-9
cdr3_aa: CASTARGGAPYNEQFF

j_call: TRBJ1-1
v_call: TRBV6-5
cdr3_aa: CASSFAPRNTEAFF

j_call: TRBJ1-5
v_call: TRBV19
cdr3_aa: CASRMLLGNQPQHF

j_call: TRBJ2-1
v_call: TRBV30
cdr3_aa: CAWSVYGTQSSYNEQIF

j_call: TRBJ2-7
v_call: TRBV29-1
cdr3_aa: CSVVAGRYEQYF

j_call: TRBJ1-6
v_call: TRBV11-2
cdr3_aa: CASSPPGLISSPLHF

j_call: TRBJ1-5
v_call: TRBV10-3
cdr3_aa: CATRYSGGPFGPQHF

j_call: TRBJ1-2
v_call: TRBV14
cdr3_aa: CASSQGQGGGYTF

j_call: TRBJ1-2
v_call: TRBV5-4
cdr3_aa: CASSPGQGERYGYTF

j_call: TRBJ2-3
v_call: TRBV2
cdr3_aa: CASSLGQVSTDTQYF

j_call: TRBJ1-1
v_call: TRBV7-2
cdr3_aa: CASSFSGMNTEAFF

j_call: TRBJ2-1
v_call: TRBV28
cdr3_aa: CASSPPPGQPNEQFF

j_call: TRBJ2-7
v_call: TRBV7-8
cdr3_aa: CASSQFGYEQYF

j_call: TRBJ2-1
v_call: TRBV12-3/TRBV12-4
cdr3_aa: CASGFQSSTGAEFF

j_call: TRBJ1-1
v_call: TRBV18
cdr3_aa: CASSTYPGQGNTEAFF

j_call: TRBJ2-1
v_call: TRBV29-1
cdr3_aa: CSVGQSYNEQFF

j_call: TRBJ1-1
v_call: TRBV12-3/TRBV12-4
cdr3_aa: CASSLFSQATEAFF

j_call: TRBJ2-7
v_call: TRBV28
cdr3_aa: CASSLLPYEQYF

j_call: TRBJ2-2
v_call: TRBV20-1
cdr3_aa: CSARALAVTGELFF

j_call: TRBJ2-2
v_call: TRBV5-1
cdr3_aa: CASSPGLRQTNTGELFF

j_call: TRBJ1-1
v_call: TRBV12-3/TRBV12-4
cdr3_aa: CASSLLVNTEAFF

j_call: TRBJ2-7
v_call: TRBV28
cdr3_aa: CASRPAGTGYEQYF

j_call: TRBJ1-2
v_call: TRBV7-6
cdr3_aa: CASSLKGPGQGVYGYTF

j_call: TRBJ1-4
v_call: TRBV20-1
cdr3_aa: CSASTGTLGEKLFF

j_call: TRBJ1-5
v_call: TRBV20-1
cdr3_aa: CSAKTFDGNQPQHF

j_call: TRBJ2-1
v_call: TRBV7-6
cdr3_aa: CASSLVPSGGLSSYNEQFF